This TCR beta chain was documented in a study of blood T cell repertoires in COVID-19. Study details: COVID-19 samples, acute and convalescent, were from the United States, Italy and Spain.

Authors' analysis steps: Amplification from reference gene primers served as the basis for estimated nucleated cell counts. Measured with immunoSEQ multiplex PCR; TCRdb has only the in-frame clones, and not every one. V and J calls and clone size are copied from that table; D and trimming were computed from the DNA. The top ten clones hold 5.1% of a sample with roughly 200,000 clones, almost 85% of them seen once. The CDR3 covers 12 residues. Trimming stripped 3 bases from V and 2 bases from J, with 7 bases between. The V gene's germline CDR1 is GTSNPN and CDR2 SVGIG (reference sequence). Sequencing input: peripheral blood. This TCR was sampled from a woman in her 70s with active or convalescent COVID-19. V usage is TRBV30 and J usage is TRBJ1-1, with D possibly TRBD1 on 5 matching bases. The CDR3 nucleotides read TGTGCCTGGAGACAGGCCAACACTGAAGCTTTCTTT. Its translation is CAWRQANTEAFF.